This TCR beta chain was captured by sequencing in a study of cytomegalovirus exposure and HLA in healthy donors. Concerning this clone: What it recognizes is unknown.

The study's findings and limits: The study recorded 164 TCR beta chains that were cytomegalovirus-associated.

The study ran its PCR with 60 Vbeta and 13 Jbeta primers. Produced via immunoSEQ multiplex PCR; TCRdb's table is partial and in-frame only. The sample holds around 160,000 clones, around 84% seen once. Germline values: CDR1 LNHDA, CDR2 SQIVND (reference sequence). The V and J ends lost 3 bases and 7 bases respectively, with 12 bases between them. This CDR3 has 13 amino acids. The sequenced material came from PBMCs. The clonotype comes from a male donor in good health and CMV-seropositive. The chain carries TRBV19 and TRBJ1-2, with D perhaps matching TRBD1 (5 bases). CDR3 in amino acids: CASSISRVLGYTF. DNA for the CDR3: TGTGCCAGTAGTATTTCCAGGGTTCTTGGCTACACCTTC. Filled out from reference TRBV19 and TRBJ1-2, the complete variable domain reads DGGITQSPKYLFRKEGQNVTLSCEQNLNHDAMYWYRQDPGQGLRLIYYSQIVNDFQKGDIAEGYSVSREKKESFPLTVTSAQKNPTAFYLCASSISRVLGYTFGSGTRLTVV.